The clone carrying this T cell receptor (beta chain) came up many times. The data are from a study of early T cells in non-severe SARS-CoV-2 infection. The wider study: RNA in bulk from unsorted whole blood was sequenced, and chains were unpaired.

TCRdb analysed the 5' RACE reads with MiXCR anew, one entry per CDR3 protein. The sample comprises under 70,000 distinct CDR3 sequences, about 12% of which are singletons, and about 10% rests with the top ten. After removal of 6 bases from V and 5 bases from J, the junction contained 8 bases not matched to a gene. This CDR3 contains 14 residues. The receptor was derived from an adult who was a healthcare worker with PCR-confirmed SARS-CoV-2 infection or an uninfected control (not recorded which). The chain joins TRBV12-3 or TRBV12-4 to TRBJ2-7; 9 nucleotides agree with TRBD1. Material: whole blood, obtained at baseline. CDR3 DNA sequence: TGTGCCAGCAGAGCCGGGACAGGGCCCCACGAGCAGTACTTC. It is translated as CASRAGTGPHEQYF.